Listed below are T cell receptor beta chains from one sample, sequenced in a study of shared clonotypes between healthy human individuals. Libraries were prepared by immunoSEQ multiplex PCR; TCRdb keeps only in-frame clonotypes and omits some of them. This table has some 1 million clones, under 80% appearing once. The source material was memory CD4+ T cells sorted from blood. The receptor source for this set is a man younger than 30 in good health. CDR3s include the opening cysteine and the closing phenylalanine or tryptophan. A D gene is named only where the DNA matches it firmly. Clone size is shown for a subset of rows, as once, few, many or a class of expanded clone.

d_call j_call v_call clone_size cdr3_aa cdr3_nt
NA TRBJ1-5 TRBV15 few CATSGAGNQPQHF TGTGCCACCAGCGGCGCGGGAAATCAGCCCCAGCATTTT
NA TRBJ1-6 TRBV10-2 NA CASSEQFDSPLHF TGCGCCAGCAGTGAACAGTTTGATTCACCCCTCCACTTT
NA TRBJ2-1 TRBV5-1 NA CASSLSGANNNEQFF TGCGCCAGCAGCTTATCCGGGGCTAACAACAATGAGCAGTTCTTC
NA TRBJ1-2 TRBV12-5 NA CASLSLVESRYGYTF TGTGCTAGTTTGTCGTTGGTCGAGAGCCGCTATGGCTACACCTTC
TRBD1 TRBJ2-7 TRBV25-1 NA CASSDDGQGAAEQYF TGTGCCAGCAGTGACGACGGACAGGGGGCGGCCGAGCAGTACTTC
TRBD2 TRBJ2-1 TRBV30 NA CAWSVGGGAVDEQFF TGTGCCTGGAGTGTGGGCGGGGGGGCCGTGGATGAGCAGTTCTTC
NA TRBJ1-1 TRBV28 NA CASSEPGPNTEAFF TGTGCCAGCAGTGAGCCCGGGCCAAACACTGAAGCTTTCTTT
TRBD2 TRBJ2-7 TRBV5-4 NA CASSLGLAGVYEQYF TGTGCCAGCAGCTTGGGACTAGCGGGAGTCTACGAGCAGTACTTC
NA TRBJ1-2 TRBV6-6 few CASSYGRAQDYGYTF TGTGCCAGCAGTTACGGGAGGGCTCAGGACTATGGCTACACCTTC
NA TRBJ1-3 TRBV6-5 NA CASRSLRTVYSTIYF TGTGCCAGCAGGTCTCTCCGGACAGTTTATTCTACCATATATTTT
TRBD2 TRBJ2-3 TRBV2 NA CASRLAGGITDTQYF TGTGCCAGCAGACTAGCGGGGGGGATCACAGATACGCAGTATTTT
NA TRBJ1-5 TRBV19 NA CASTSWSSGNQPQHF TGTGCCAGTACCTCCTGGAGTAGTGGCAATCAGCCCCAGCATTTT
NA TRBJ1-2 TRBV25-1 NA CASSEPGTAFYGYTF TGTGCCAGCAGTGAGCCCGGGACCGCCTTCTATGGCTACACCTTC
NA TRBJ1-4 TRBV7-2 NA CASPNLANEKLFF TGTGCCAGCCCTAATTTGGCTAATGAAAAACTGTTTTTT
NA TRBJ1-1 TRBV19 NA CASSIGPRTEAFF TGTGCCAGTAGTATAGGGCCGAGGACTGAAGCTTTCTTT
NA TRBJ2-2 TRBV7-2 NA CASSPTRIGELFF TGTGCCAGCAGCCCTACTAGGATCGGGGAGCTGTTTTTT
NA TRBJ2-3 TRBV11-2 NA CASRPSQGSADTQYF TGTGCCAGCAGACCAAGTCAGGGTAGTGCAGATACGCAGTATTTT
TRBD1 TRBJ1-3 TRBV6-5 once CASSLSGGAGNTIYF TGTGCCAGCAGTCTCTCAGGGGGCGCCGGAAACACCATATATTTT
NA TRBJ1-1 TRBV19 NA CASSPLGINTEAFF TGTGCCAGTAGCCCCCTGGGAATTAACACTGAAGCTTTCTTT
NA TRBJ1-2 TRBV2 NA CASGLNYGYTF TGTGCCAGTGGTCTTAACTATGGCTACACCTTC
TRBD1 TRBJ1-6 TRBV2 NA CASRPDRGNYPPLHF TGTGCCAGCAGACCCGACAGGGGTAATTACCCACCCCTCCACTTT
TRBD1 TRBJ2-5 TRBV7-7 NA CASSSDRGETRYF TGTGCTAGCAGCTCCGACAGGGGAGAGACCCGGTACTTC
TRBD2 TRBJ2-3 TRBV29-1 NA CSVGGSGGRGDTQYF TGCAGCGTTGGTGGAAGCGGGGGGCGGGGAGATACGCAGTATTTT
NA TRBJ1-1 TRBV5-4 few CASTPTRGAFF TGTGCCAGCACCCCGACGAGGGGAGCTTTCTTT
NA TRBJ2-7 TRBV10-3 NA CAISDSGNSYEQYF TGTGCCATCAGTGACTCTGGCAACTCCTACGAGCAGTACTTC